A selection of T cell receptor beta chains follows, all from one sample in a study of blood T cells in healthy people across ages. TCRdb re-derived calls from the 5' RACE reads in MiXCR, one entry per CDR3 protein. The data hold 850,000 to 1,000,000 distinct CDR3 sequences, with around 49% observed a single time. Sequences were obtained from blood. These receptors all stem from a man younger than 45 in good health. The CDR3 runs from the conserved cysteine through the conserved F or W. The order of the fields is clone size, V gene, D gene, J gene, CDR3 protein, CDR3 DNA. D genes are given only for firm matches. Size is stated for part of the rows, as once, few or many counts, or as a class when the clone is expanded.

>few|TRBV7-6|NA|TRBJ1-4
CASSPGPNEKLFF
TGTGCCAGCAGCCCCGGGCCCAATGAAAAACTGTTTTTT
>few|TRBV3-1|NA|TRBJ1-1
CASSQDRAGAVTAFF
TGTGCCAGCAGCCAAGATCGGGCCGGGGCTGTGACTGCTTTCTTT
>NA|TRBV6-2/TRBV6-3|NA|TRBJ2-1
CASTDVYNEQFF
TGTGCCAGCACGGACGTATACAATGAGCAGTTCTTC
>NA|TRBV2|NA|TRBJ2-7
CASRMTGISNEQYF
TGTGCCAGCAGGATGACAGGAATAAGCAATGAGCAGTACTTC
>NA|TRBV20-1|NA|TRBJ1-2
CSARPTGNYGYTF
TGCAGTGCTAGACCCACAGGGAACTATGGCTACACCTTC
>NA|TRBV21-1|NA|TRBJ1-2
CTSRDLIRYTF
TGTACCAGCAGAGATCTGATTCGCTACACCTTC
>once|TRBV6-2/TRBV6-3|TRBD1|TRBJ2-1
CASSYKQGKNNEQFF
TGTGCCAGCAGTTACAAACAGGGGAAGAACAATGAGCAGTTCTTC
>NA|TRBV20-1|NA|TRBJ1-2
CSAVRALMQGYTF
TGCAGTGCTGTCCGGGCCTTGATGCAAGGCTACACCTTC
>few|TRBV6-5|NA|TRBJ2-1
CASSSRGPNEQFF
TGTGCCAGCAGTTCCCGGGGCCCAAATGAGCAGTTCTTC
>NA|TRBV7-2|NA|TRBJ1-1
CASRPTPSLPSEAFF
TGTGCCAGCAGACCCACTCCGAGCCTTCCCAGCGAAGCTTTCTTT
>few|TRBV6-1|TRBD2|TRBJ2-1
CASSSLSGGFWNEQFF
TGTGCCAGCAGCTCCCTTAGCGGGGGGTTTTGGAATGAGCAGTTCTTC
>few|TRBV6-6|NA|TRBJ1-5
CATEREDNQPQHF
TGTGCCACTGAACGTGAGGACAATCAGCCCCAGCATTTT
>NA|TRBV6-2/TRBV6-3|NA|TRBJ2-7
CAKGRRSRDEQYF
TGTGCCAAGGGACGCCGTTCACGGGACGAGCAGTACTTC
>NA|TRBV29-1|TRBD1|TRBJ2-7
CSATPGQGIPYEQYF
TGCAGCGCGACCCCGGGACAGGGAATACCCTACGAGCAGTACTTC
>NA|TRBV27|TRBD1|TRBJ1-2
CASSFLTGGYGYTF
TGTGCCAGCAGTTTCCTTACAGGGGGCTATGGCTACACCTTC
>NA|TRBV20-1|NA|TRBJ1-1
CSAPVWGAVTEAFF
TGCAGTGCCCCCGTCTGGGGGGCTGTCACTGAAGCTTTCTTT
>NA|TRBV11-2|TRBD2|TRBJ2-4
CASSLRTSGIAKNIQYF
TGTGCCAGCAGCCTGCGGACTAGCGGGATAGCCAAAAACATTCAGTACTTC
>few|TRBV28|NA|TRBJ2-7
CASSQGSGQGFNEQYF
TGTGCCAGCAGTCAAGGATCAGGGCAGGGGTTCAACGAGCAGTACTTC
>few|TRBV12-3/TRBV12-4|TRBD2|TRBJ2-3
CASGGPLAGGMPQYF
TGTGCCAGCGGCGGCCCCCTCGCGGGGGGGATGCCGCAGTATTTT
>few|TRBV12-3/TRBV12-4|NA|TRBJ2-1
CASSFGGAVGSEQFF
TGTGCCAGCAGTTTTGGAGGGGCGGTAGGCAGTGAGCAGTTCTTC